Below, 15 T cell receptor beta chains from the same sample are listed, as sequenced in a study of human T cells and chemical hapten exposure. Via MiXCR, TCRdb re-called the RACE reads, giving one row per CDR3 protein. This repertoire shows about 39,000 distinct CDR3 sequences, about an eighth found once; its top ten account for approximately 5.3%. Time point: pre-sensitization, week 0. The treatment denotes: therapeutic diphenylcyclopropenone sensitization with weekly scalp DPC. This sample comprised whole blood, obtained in connection with sensitization to the hapten diphenylcyclopropenone (DPC). The receptors derive from a young woman with alopecia areata. Some clones in this sample may be carry-over from other donors' samples.

This clonotype has only a few counts. The CDR3 loop is CASSPTVSNEQFF. The CDR3 coding sequence is TGTGCCAGCAGCCCAACTGTTTCCAATGAGCAGTTCTTC. V gene TRBV7-9 combines with J gene TRBJ2-1; D remains unclear. The CDR3 consists of 13 residues. Trimming removed 5 bases from V and 6 bases from J, with 11 bases in between. The germline CDR1 and CDR2 sequences are SEHNR and FQNEAQ (reference sequence).

V is TRBV28 and J is TRBJ2-7; D gene uncertain. The V gene's germline CDR1 is MDHEN and CDR2 SYDVKM. Trimming removed 4 bases at V and 9 bases at J, with 10 bases between. CDR3 length: 11 residues. The CDR3, as DNA: TGTGCCAGCAGTTACGGCCCCCTGCAGTACTTC. Translation: CASSYGPLQYF.

This clonotype has only a few counts. This chain joins TRBV7-6 and TRBJ2-3; 12 bases line up with TRBD2. From germline, CDR1 is SGHVS and CDR2 FNYEAQ. With V trimmed by 5 bases and J by 4 bases, 10 bases remained unmatched. This CDR3 has 17 amino acids. CDR3 in DNA: TGTGCCAGCAGCCGCGGGACTAGCGGGCCACGGGCAGATACGCAGTATTTT. Protein product: CASSRGTSGPRADTQYF.

The chain combines TRBV27 with TRBJ2-2; D might be TRBD2 (7 bases). Deletions cut 5 bases from V and 7 bases from J, with 11 bases between. This CDR3 is 13 amino acids long. Per germline, CDR1 MNHEY and CDR2 SMNVEV (reference sequence). CDR3 protein: CASSHREGGELFF. The CDR3 coding sequence is TGTGCCAGCAGTCACAGGGAGGGCGGGGAGCTGTTTTTT.

The rearrangement links TRBV11-2 to TRBJ2-5; D not certain. This CDR3 has 16 amino acids. The germline V gene has CDR1 SGHAT and CDR2 FQNNGV. The V and J ends lost 0 bases and 1 base respectively, with 12 bases between them. In DNA form, the CDR3 reads TGTGCCAGCAGCTTAGAGTTTGTGGGGTCCCAAGAGACCCAGTACTTC. Translated, it gives CASSLEFVGSQETQYF.

This clonotype appeared many times. The V gene is TRBV6-5, the J gene TRBJ2-6; D unresolved. Between the trimmed V and J ends, which lost 4 bases and 1 base, there was a span of 5 bases. The CDR3 runs to 14 residues. From germline, CDR1 is MNHEY and CDR2 SVGAGI. CDR3 DNA: TGTGCCAGCAGTTTCCTGTCTGGGGCCAACGTCCTGACTTTC. It specifies CASSFLSGANVLTF.

In its sample, this clonotype ranks as medium-sized. The chain carries TRBV7-6 and TRBJ2-1; the D gene is possibly TRBD1 (6 bases). Per the germline V gene, CDR1 is SGHVS and CDR2 is FNYEAQ. V was cut by 1 base and J by 5 bases, with 9 bases left in between. The length of the CDR3 is 14 residues. CDR3 protein: CASSLVTGNNEQFF. The CDR3 DNA reads TGTGCCAGCAGCTTAGTCACAGGGAACAATGAGCAGTTCTTC.

This clonotype is categorized as medium-sized. This CDR3 reads CASNDLVQGLYF. The CDR3 DNA reads TGTGCCAGCAACGACCTAGTGCAGGGCCTGTACTTC. The chain is built from TRBV28 and TRBJ2-7; D is perhaps TRBD1 (5 bases). Germline CDR1 and CDR2: MDHEN and SYDVKM. Trimming pared 7 bases from V and 12 bases from J, leaving 19 bases between. CDR3 length: 12 residues.

This clonotype was counted between two and nine times. The V gene is TRBV28, the J gene TRBJ2-7, with a weak D call TRBD2 (5 bases). The CDR3 runs 13 residues. The V end lost 2 bases, the J end lost 2 bases, and 7 bases lay between the germline ends. From germline, CDR1 is MDHEN and CDR2 SYDVKM. The CDR3 nucleotides are TGTGCCAGCAGTTTACGGGGAGCCTACGAGCAGTACTTC. It specifies CASSLRGAYEQYF. Full variable domain (missing parts from reference TRBV28 and TRBJ2-7): DVKVTQSSRYLVKRTGEKVFLECVQDMDHENMFWYRQDPGLGLRLIYFSYDVKMKEKGDIPEGYSVSREKKERFSLILESASTNQTSMYLCASSLRGAYEQYFGPGTRLTVT.

Ten or more counts support this clonotype. The chain joins TRBV20-1 to TRBJ1-5; 9 nucleotides agree with TRBD1. CDR1 and CDR2 from the germline V gene are DFQATT and SNEGSKA (reference sequence). With 0 bases clipped from V and 5 bases from J, the junction kept 11 bases outside the gene matches. The CDR3 is 17 residues long. The CDR3: CSARDAGVGTGYQPQHF. The DNA of the CDR3 is TGCAGTGCTAGAGATGCGGGGGTCGGGACAGGGTATCAGCCCCAGCATTTT.

This rearrangement joins TRBV7-9 to TRBJ1-5; D may be TRBD1 (5 bases). V was clipped by 4 bases and J by 7 bases, with 14 bases between them. CDR1 is SEHNR, CDR2 FQNEAQ, per germline (reference sequence). The CDR3 has 14 amino acids. CDR3 coding DNA: TGTGCCAGCAGCTCCCCCCAGGGAGACCAGCCCCAGCATTTT. Translating it yields CASSSPQGDQPQHF.

This clonotype occurred a few times. The chain is built from TRBV5-5 and TRBJ1-2; 7 bases are shared with TRBD1. CDR3 size: 14 residues. Looked up from germline, CDR1 is SGHKS and CDR2 is YYEKEE (reference sequence). Trimming took 10 bases from V and 6 from J; bases not matched to a gene: 15. Here the CDR3 DNA reads TGTGCCTCAAAGGGGGCCGACAGGGTTGATGGCTACACCTTC. It yields the protein CASKGADRVDGYTF.

This clonotype was seen a handful of times. This chain joins TRBV28 and TRBJ1-5; D remains unclear. The CDR3 totals 15 residues. V shed 5 bases and J shed 2 bases, with 13 bases lying between them. Germline V CDR1 and CDR2: MDHEN, SYDVKM. The CDR3 DNA is TGTGCCAGCAGTAGGACTCCCCACGGCAATCAGCCCCAGCATTTT. Amino acids: CASSRTPHGNQPQHF.

CDR3 loop: CASSESGFQVANYGYTF. Written as DNA, the CDR3 is TGTGCCAGTAGTGAGAGCGGCTTCCAAGTGGCTAACTATGGCTACACCTTC. V gene TRBV19 combines with J gene TRBJ1-2; D remains ambiguous. V was pared by 5 bases and J by 0 bases, with 19 bases between. This CDR3 spans 17 amino acids. From germline, CDR1 is LNHDA and CDR2 SQIVND (reference sequence).

This clonotype was seen a handful of times. As DNA, the CDR3 is TGTGCCAGCAGTGGGGGCCGGCTAGCGGGAGTTTCGACCGGGGAGCTGTTTTTT. This encodes CASSGGRLAGVSTGELFF. This chain uses TRBV2 with TRBJ2-2; TRBD2 matches at 10 bases. The CDR3 totals 18 residues. Germline V CDR1 and CDR2: SNHLY, FYNNEI. Trimming at V came to 4 bases and at J to 5 bases, leaving 13 bases not matched to a gene.